These T cell receptor beta chains were read from a single sample in a study of blood T cell repertoires in COVID-19. Clones were sequenced by immunoSEQ multiplex PCR, and TCRdb holds only the in-frame ones, with some missing. The sample has around 60,000 clones, nearly 90% seen once. The sequencing input was peripheral blood. The receptors were sampled from a man aged 55 to 70 with active COVID-19. The CDR3 runs from the conserved cysteine through the conserved F or W. Fields, in order: CDR3 DNA, CDR3 protein, D gene, J gene, clone size, V gene. The D gene is left open where the match is weak. Rows may omit the clone size; those that give it use once, few, many or a size class.

DNA: TGTGCCAGCTCGGGGGGCTACAATGAGCAGTTCTTC
CDR3: CASSGGYNEQFF
D: TRBD2
J: TRBJ2-1
size: NA
V: TRBV15

DNA: TGTGCCAGCAGCGTAGGAGGGTTAAGGGACACTGAAGCTTTCTTT
CDR3: CASSVGGLRDTEAFF
D: NA
J: TRBJ1-1
size: NA
V: TRBV9

DNA: TGTGCCAGCAGCCGAGGTTCCGGGGAGCTGTTTTTT
CDR3: CASSRGSGELFF
D: NA
J: TRBJ2-2
size: NA
V: TRBV3-1/TRBV3-2

DNA: TGTGCCAGCAGCCGTTGGGGGCAAGAGGGCTACACCTTC
CDR3: CASSRWGQEGYTF
D: NA
J: TRBJ1-2
size: NA
V: TRBV5-4

DNA: TGTGCCAGTAGTATAGGGGATCTAGCGGGAGTAAACGAGCAGTTCTTC
CDR3: CASSIGDLAGVNEQFF
D: TRBD2
J: TRBJ2-1
size: NA
V: TRBV19

DNA: TGTGCCAGCACACGACAGCAAGAGACCCAGTACTTC
CDR3: CASTRQQETQYF
D: NA
J: TRBJ2-5
size: NA
V: TRBV28

DNA: TGCGCCAGCAGCCAAGCTATGGAAAAACTGTTTTTT
CDR3: CASSQAMEKLFF
D: NA
J: TRBJ1-4
size: once
V: TRBV4-1

DNA: TGTGCCACCAGCATCGGACAGGGAAACCAAGAGACCCAGTACTTC
CDR3: CATSIGQGNQETQYF
D: TRBD1
J: TRBJ2-5
size: NA
V: TRBV15

DNA: TGTGCCAGCAGCTGGTTCCGGGACTCCGGGGAGCTGTTTTTT
CDR3: CASSWFRDSGELFF
D: NA
J: TRBJ2-2
size: NA
V: TRBV7-3

DNA: TGTGCCAGTGGCGATTCCCGGGAGATAGCAGATACGCAGTATTTT
CDR3: CASGDSREIADTQYF
D: NA
J: TRBJ2-3
size: NA
V: TRBV19

DNA: TGTGCCAGCAGTCATTCTCTCCGGACTAGCGGCACTCCAAATGAGCAGTTCTTC
CDR3: CASSHSLRTSGTPNEQFF
D: TRBD2
J: TRBJ2-1
size: NA
V: TRBV28

DNA: TGTGCCAGCAGTGAATGGGACAGAGTAAGCAATCAGCCCCAGCATTTT
CDR3: CASSEWDRVSNQPQHF
D: TRBD1
J: TRBJ1-5
size: NA
V: TRBV6-1

DNA: TGCGCCAGCAGTCAATCTTGGACTGAGCGGTCGGCTTCCTACAATGAGCAGTTCTTC
CDR3: CASSQSWTERSASYNEQFF
D: NA
J: TRBJ2-1
size: NA
V: TRBV23-1

DNA: TGTGCCAGCAGTTCGGGCAGGGTAACGAGCTCCTATAATTCACCCCTCCACTTT
CDR3: CASSSGRVTSSYNSPLHF
D: NA
J: TRBJ1-6
size: NA
V: TRBV28

DNA: TGTGCCATCAGAACGGTCACTACTAACTATGGCTACACCTTC
CDR3: CAIRTVTTNYGYTF
D: NA
J: TRBJ1-2
size: NA
V: TRBV10-3

DNA: TGCGCCAGCAGCTTGCCAGAAATTCAGGGAACAAATCGACCGTACACTGAAGCTTTCTTT
CDR3: CASSLPEIQGTNRPYTEAFF
D: NA
J: TRBJ1-1
size: NA
V: TRBV5-1

DNA: TGTGCCAGCAGGCGGGGGCTAGCGGGACCCACAGATACGCAGTATTTT
CDR3: CASRRGLAGPTDTQYF
D: TRBD2
J: TRBJ2-3
size: NA
V: TRBV27

DNA: TGTGCCAGCACCCGACAGAGATACGAGCAGTACTTC
CDR3: CASTRQRYEQYF
D: NA
J: TRBJ2-7
size: NA
V: TRBV28

DNA: TGTGCCAGCAGCTTCGTTAGGGCAGGGGCCAAAAACATTCAGTACTTC
CDR3: CASSFVRAGAKNIQYF
D: NA
J: TRBJ2-4
size: NA
V: TRBV11-2

DNA: TGTGCCAGCTCACCACCGGGACTAGCGGGGTACAATGAGCAGTTCTTC
CDR3: CASSPPGLAGYNEQFF
D: TRBD2
J: TRBJ2-1
size: NA
V: TRBV18

DNA: TGTGCCAGCAGACCGGGACAGGGCTACGAGCAGTACTTC
CDR3: CASRPGQGYEQYF
D: TRBD1
J: TRBJ2-7
size: NA
V: TRBV6-5

DNA: TGTGCCAGCACCCGCCCCCTAACAGGGGTAGAAGCTTTCTTT
CDR3: CASTRPLTGVEAFF
D: TRBD1
J: TRBJ1-1
size: NA
V: TRBV28

DNA: TGTGCCAGCAGCTGGGGCAGGGGGCGGGAAACTGAAGCTTTCTTT
CDR3: CASSWGRGRETEAFF
D: TRBD1
J: TRBJ1-1
size: NA
V: TRBV7-3

DNA: TGTGCCAGCAGTTTACCAGGTTCCTATGGCTACACCTTC
CDR3: CASSLPGSYGYTF
D: NA
J: TRBJ1-2
size: once
V: TRBV28

DNA: TGTGCCAGCAGCCTGGGGGGGAGTGAGACCCAGTACTTC
CDR3: CASSLGGSETQYF
D: TRBD2
J: TRBJ2-5
size: NA
V: TRBV7-3

DNA: TGTGCCAGCAGCTTAGGTCCTGCGGGGCTACAAGAGACCCAGTACTTC
CDR3: CASSLGPAGLQETQYF
D: NA
J: TRBJ2-5
size: NA
V: TRBV7-2

DNA: TGTGCCAGCTCACCTGGGGCAGGGGGCGTCCACGAGCAGTACTTC
CDR3: CASSPGAGGVHEQYF
D: TRBD1
J: TRBJ2-7
size: once
V: TRBV18